The 26 T cell receptor beta chains below come from one sample, sequenced in a study of cytomegalovirus exposure and HLA in healthy donors. Sequencing used immunoSEQ multiplex PCR; TCRdb keeps in-frame clones, though not all of them. The sample gives more than 90,000 clones, around 93% of which show up once; approximately 1.1% is in the top ten. Input material: PBMCs. The receptors were gathered from a woman in her 30s in good health and CMV-seropositive.

This rearrangement joins TRBV27 to TRBJ1-5; D gene unclear. CDR1 is MNHEY, CDR2 SMNVEV, per germline (reference sequence). The V and J ends lost 7 bases and 1 base respectively, with 11 bases between them. This CDR3 contains 14 residues. In DNA form, the CDR3 reads TGTGCCAGCAAGCGGGCCCACAGCAATCAGCCCCAGCATTTT. Protein: CASKRAHSNQPQHF.

The chain uses TRBV11-2 and TRBJ1-4, with a tentative D call TRBD1 (6 bases). The V end lost 5 bases, the J end lost 6 bases, and 13 bases lay between the germline ends. Germline V gene data show CDR1 as SGHAT and CDR2 as FQNNGV. CDR3 length: 14 residues. For the CDR3, the DNA is TGTGCCAGCAGCACCAGGGACATCGATGAAAAACTGTTTTTT. This codes for CASSTRDIDEKLFF.

This chain joins TRBV10-1 and TRBJ2-1, with TRBD2 matching 10 bases. Germline-derived CDR1 and CDR2 are WNHNN and SYGVQD (reference sequence). This CDR3 contains 16 residues. The ends lost 5 bases at V and 7 bases at J; junction bases unmatched: 11. The CDR3 DNA reads TGCGCCAGCAGTATCAGAGCGGGAGGGCCGGGAAATGAGCAGTTCTTC. Residues: CASSIRAGGPGNEQFF.

This rearrangement joins TRBV4-2 to TRBJ2-1; the match to TRBD2 covers 11 bases. The ends lost 4 bases at V and 10 bases at J; junction bases unmatched: 6. Germline lookup yields CDR1 LGHNA and CDR2 YNFKEQ. The CDR3 has 14 amino acids. The CDR3 nucleotides read TGTGCCAGCAGCCTACACGGACTAGCGGGCGAGCAGTTCTTC. Translated, it gives CASSLHGLAGEQFF.

The chain recombines TRBV28 with TRBJ1-5; D might be TRBD1 (5 bases). The germline CDR1 and CDR2 sequences are MDHEN and SYDVKM. The ends were cut back, 6 bases at V and 5 bases at J, with 26 bases in the middle. The CDR3 is 18 amino acids. Here the CDR3 reads CASRLHSGTGVYDQPQHF. In nucleotides, the CDR3 is TGTGCCAGCAGACTTCACTCCGGGACGGGGGTGTATGATCAGCCCCAGCATTTT.

This clone came up once. The chain employs TRBV6-6 and TRBJ1-1; no clear D gene. Trimming shortened V by 5 bases and J by 1 base, and 5 bases separated the two germline ends. Germline V gene data show CDR1 as MNHNY and CDR2 as SVGAGI (reference sequence). The CDR3 has 12 amino acids. Here the CDR3 reads CASSLKNTEAFF. CDR3 coding DNA: TGTGCCAGCAGTCTTAAGAACACTGAAGCTTTCTTT.

The chain links TRBV4-1 to TRBJ2-3, with 9 positions matching TRBD2. CDR3 size: 19 residues. The germline gives CDR1 MGHRA, CDR2 YSYEKL. J gave up 3 bases and V 1 base, and 14 bases lay outside the gene matches. The CDR3 protein is CASSQATDGVAGVTDTQYF. The CDR3 DNA reads TGCGCCAGCAGCCAAGCGACCGATGGGGTAGCGGGAGTAACAGATACGCAGTATTTT.

The rearrangement uses TRBV11-2 and TRBJ1-5; possible D gene TRBD1, 6 bases. Trimming cost V 1 base and J 5 bases, with 12 bases left between them. Germline loops: CDR1 SGHAT, CDR2 FQNNGV. CDR3 length: 15 residues. Here the CDR3 DNA reads TGTGCCAGCAGCTTAGGGGCAGGGGTGGATCAGCCCCAGCATTTT. Protein product: CASSLGAGVDQPQHF.

This clone has more than one count but fewer than ten. This chain uses TRBV28 with TRBJ2-7; D may be TRBD2 (6 bases). Germline-derived CDR1 and CDR2 are MDHEN and SYDVKM. The CDR3 runs to 14 residues. V gave up 2 bases and J gave up 4 bases, with 12 bases separating them. In DNA, the CDR3 is TGTGCCAGCAGTTTAAATCTCCGGGGGTACGAGCAGTACTTC. Translating it yields CASSLNLRGYEQYF.

This rearrangement joins TRBV6-5 to TRBJ1-5, with a tentative D call TRBD1 (5 bases). Per the germline V gene, CDR1 is MNHEY and CDR2 is SVGAGI. With 2 bases removed from V and 4 bases from J, the gap between germline ends came to 9 bases. CDR3 length: 14 residues. The CDR3 loop reads CASSYPDRNQPQHF. Written as DNA, the CDR3 is TGTGCCAGCAGTTACCCAGACAGAAATCAGCCCCAGCATTTT.

The V call is TRBV28, the J call TRBJ1-5; D is unresolved. The CDR3 covers 16 residues. CDR1 and CDR2 from the germline V gene are MDHEN and SYDVKM. V lost 3 bases to trimming and J lost 6 bases, with 18 bases between them. The CDR3 DNA reads TGTGCCAGCAGTTTTAGGTCGGGCGGGTGGATTCAGCCCCAGCATTTT. It codes for CASSFRSGGWIQPQHF.

The chain uses TRBV9 and TRBJ2-3; D is unclear. Deletions cut 4 bases from V and 5 bases from J, with 11 bases between. The CDR3 extends over 13 amino acids. Germline CDR1 is SGDLS and CDR2 is YYNGEE. This chain's CDR3 is CASSPRTGDTQYF. The CDR3 nucleotides read TGTGCCAGCAGCCCCCGAACGGGAGATACGCAGTATTTT.

The chain is built from TRBV30 and TRBJ1-2; D is possibly TRBD1 (5 bases). Trimming stripped 4 bases from V and 4 bases from J, with 10 bases between. The CDR3 consists of 12 residues. Germline loops: CDR1 GTSNPN, CDR2 SVGIG (reference sequence). The CDR3 loop reads CAWTQGSYGYTF. CDR3 bases: TGTGCCTGGACTCAGGGATCCTATGGCTACACCTTC.

In its sample, this clone was seen a few times. The rearrangement links TRBV19 to TRBJ2-5, with a tentative D call TRBD2 (6 bases). Germline loops: CDR1 LNHDA, CDR2 SQIVND (reference sequence). The CDR3 loop spans 15 amino acids. The V end was cut by 6 bases, the J end by 0 bases, with 14 bases between. Here the CDR3 reads CASSHGGRYQETQYF. As DNA, the CDR3 is TGTGCCAGTAGCCACGGGGGTAGGTACCAAGAGACCCAGTACTTC.

This clone was observed a single time. The chain couples TRBV19 to TRBJ2-5, with a weak D call TRBD1 (5 bases). V was trimmed by 4 bases and J by 8 bases, leaving 11 bases between them. The CDR3 has 12 residues. Germline V lookup: CDR1 LNHDA, CDR2 SQIVND (reference sequence). The CDR3 DNA reads TGTGCCAGTAGTAGTTTGCAGGGTACCCAGTACTTC. The encoded protein is CASSSLQGTQYF.

V gene TRBV6-1 combines with J gene TRBJ2-5, with D hard to call. The CDR3 contains 12 residues. V shed 2 bases and J shed 9 bases, with 10 bases lying between them. Per the germline V gene, CDR1 is MNHNS and CDR2 is SASEGT. The CDR3 DNA reads as TGTGCCAGCAGTGAATTGACATTCTCCCAGTACTTC. Translated: CASSELTFSQYF.

This chain connects TRBV7-3 to TRBJ2-2; 13 nucleotides match TRBD2. The CDR3 has 18 amino acids. Germline CDR1 is SGHTA and CDR2 is FQGTGA. Losses at the gene ends were 2 bases for V and 5 bases for J; bases not matched to a gene: 8. The chain's CDR3 is CASSLGPGTSGVTGELFF. In DNA form, the CDR3 reads TGTGCCAGCAGCTTAGGGCCCGGGACTAGCGGGGTAACCGGGGAGCTGTTTTTT.

The chain has TRBV6-4 and TRBJ2-1; 7 bases match TRBD2. The V gene's germline CDR1 is MRHNA and CDR2 SNTAGT. With V trimmed by 6 bases and J by 13 bases, 15 bases remained unmatched. The CDR3 has 14 residues. The CDR3 DNA reads as TGTGCCAGCAGGGGCGGGAGCAGAGCAAGGGTTCAGTTCTTC. Translation gives CASRGGSRARVQFF.

There are a few counts of this clone. The chain is built from TRBV7-2 and TRBJ2-3; no clear D. Per germline, CDR1 SGHTA and CDR2 FQGNSA. The CDR3 has 12 amino acids. V was cut by 6 bases and J by 0 bases, with 4 bases left in between. CDR3 in amino acids: CASSQSTDTQYF. The DNA for the CDR3 is TGTGCCAGCAGTCAAAGCACAGATACGCAGTATTTT.

Here the CDR3 reads CATFSTTKNIQYF. Written as DNA, the CDR3 is TGTGCCACCTTCTCTACTACTAAAAACATTCAGTACTTC. The genes are TRBV10-3 and TRBJ2-4; no clear D gene. V shed 10 bases and J shed 4 bases, with 14 bases lying between them. Germline assignment: CDR1 ENHRY and CDR2 SYGVKD. CDR3 length: 13 residues.

The CDR3 here is CAWGADREVTEAFF. The CDR3, as DNA: TGTGCCTGGGGAGCGGACAGGGAGGTCACTGAAGCTTTCTTT. The rearrangement links TRBV30 to TRBJ1-1; 8 nucleotides match TRBD1. Germline V gives CDR1 GTSNPN, CDR2 SVGIG (reference sequence). V gave up 5 bases and J gave up 4 bases; unmatched junction bases: 9. There are 14 residues in the CDR3.

The chain combines TRBV10-3 with TRBJ2-7; 8 bases match TRBD1. CDR3 length equals 11 residues. J was trimmed by 3 bases and V by 11 bases; bases with no gene match: 3. Germline-derived CDR1 and CDR2 are ENHRY and SYGVKD. CDR3 sequence (DNA): TGTGCCGCAGGACAGGGCTACGAGCAGTACTTC. Translated: CAAGQGYEQYF.

The V gene is TRBV11-2, the J gene TRBJ1-2, with D maybe TRBD1 (5 bases). The CDR3 has 13 residues. Germline loops: CDR1 SGHAT, CDR2 FQNNGV. Trimming stripped 5 bases from V and 5 bases from J, with 12 bases between. Here the CDR3 DNA reads TGTGCCAGCAGCCCACCTCAGGGTTATGGCTACACCTTC. Translated, it gives CASSPPQGYGYTF. The whole variable domain, filled in from reference TRBV11-2 and TRBJ1-2, reads EAGVAQSPRYKIIEKRQSVAFWCNPISGHATLYWYQQILGQGPKLLIQFQNNGVVDDSQLPKDRFSAERLKGVDSTLKIQPAKLEDSAVYLCASSPPQGYGYTFGSGTRLTVV.

The chain has TRBV7-4 and TRBJ1-2; D gene unclear. The CDR3 runs to 13 residues. The germline gives CDR1 SGHVT, CDR2 SQSDAQ. V dropped 5 bases and J dropped 1 base, with 8 bases sitting between them. The CDR3 here is CASSLGGNYGYTF. The CDR3 bases are TGTGCCAGCAGCCTTGGAGGTAACTATGGCTACACCTTC.

The V and J genes are TRBV9 and TRBJ1-5; TRBD1 agrees at 7 bases. Germline V gene lookup returns CDR1 SGDLS and CDR2 YYNGEE. After removal of 0 bases from V and 4 bases from J, the junction contained 4 bases not matched to a gene. The CDR3 runs to 15 residues. The CDR3 sequence is CASSVGGTANQPQHF. The CDR3 DNA is TGTGCCAGCAGCGTAGGGGGGACAGCGAATCAGCCCCAGCATTTT. Filled out from reference TRBV9 and TRBJ1-5, the complete variable domain reads DSGVTQTPKHLITATGQRVTLRCSPRSGDLSVYWYQQSLDQGLQFLIQYYNGEERAKGNILERFSAQQFPDLHSELNLSSLELGDSALYFCASSVGGTANQPQHFGDGTRLSIL.

The chain couples TRBV29-1 to TRBJ2-5; D unresolved. The ends were cut back, 8 bases at V and 4 bases at J, with 14 bases in the middle. The V gene's germline CDR1 is SQVTM and CDR2 ANQGSEA. The CDR3 has 12 amino acids. The CDR3 loop is CSSRGDLETQYF. CDR3 in DNA: TGCAGCAGTCGCGGAGATCTAGAGACCCAGTACTTC.